These T cell receptor beta chains were read from a single sample in a study of T-cell reconstitution after alpha-beta-depleted transplantation in children. One entry per CDR3 protein, called by TCRdb with MiXCR from the PCR reads. The sample lists 150,000 to 200,000 distinct CDR3 sequences; less than 8% were seen once. This specimen consisted of PBMCs from the stem cell graft donor, obtained from the stem cell graft. Every receptor here comes from a human donor who donated a stem cell graft to a child with Wiskott-Aldrich syndrome. CDR3s include the opening cysteine and the closing phenylalanine or tryptophan. D genes are given only for firm matches. Size tells how often a clone was seen (once, few, many) or the class of an expanded clone, and some rows leave it out.

d_call: TRBD2
clone_size: many
v_call: TRBV20-1
j_call: TRBJ2-5
cdr3_nt: TGCAGTGCTCAAATCCCAACTAGCGGCCAAGAGACCCAGTACTTC
cdr3_aa: CSAQIPTSGQETQYF

d_call: TRBD1
clone_size: .
v_call: TRBV7-9
j_call: TRBJ1-5
cdr3_nt: TGTGCCAGCAGCTTGGGGACAGGTAGCAATCAGCCCCAGCATTTT
cdr3_aa: CASSLGTGSNQPQHF

d_call: .
clone_size: many
v_call: TRBV7-8
j_call: TRBJ1-4
cdr3_nt: TGTGCCAGCAGCTCTAGCCCTCTTCTTGCAACTAATGAAAAACTGTTTTTT
cdr3_aa: CASSSSPLLATNEKLFF

d_call: TRBD1
clone_size: .
v_call: TRBV29-1
j_call: TRBJ2-7
cdr3_nt: TGCAGCGTCCTATCTGGACAGGGGAGTTCGTACGAGCAGTACTTC
cdr3_aa: CSVLSGQGSSYEQYF

d_call: .
clone_size: few
v_call: TRBV25-1
j_call: TRBJ1-2
cdr3_nt: TGTGCCAGCAGTGTGAGCGGCTATGGCTACACCTTC
cdr3_aa: CASSVSGYGYTF

d_call: TRBD2
clone_size: many
v_call: TRBV7-9
j_call: TRBJ2-1
cdr3_nt: TGTGCCAGCAGCCCCGCGAGGAGCGGGAAGAATGAGCAGTTCTTC
cdr3_aa: CASSPARSGKNEQFF

d_call: .
clone_size: many
v_call: TRBV7-2
j_call: TRBJ2-2
cdr3_nt: TGTGCCAGCAGCTTCGCAGGGAACACCGGGGAGCTGTTTTTT
cdr3_aa: CASSFAGNTGELFF

d_call: TRBD2
clone_size: many
v_call: TRBV11-2
j_call: TRBJ2-1
cdr3_nt: TGTGCCAGCAGCTTACGGCGGGGGGACTCCTACAATGAGCAGTTCTTC
cdr3_aa: CASSLRRGDSYNEQFF

d_call: TRBD2
clone_size: many
v_call: TRBV10-3
j_call: TRBJ2-3
cdr3_nt: TGTGCCATCACCAGGGTAGCGGGCGTAGATACGCAGTATTTT
cdr3_aa: CAITRVAGVDTQYF

d_call: TRBD1
clone_size: many
v_call: TRBV7-9
j_call: TRBJ1-1
cdr3_nt: TGTGCCAGCAGCCTCGTCCCGGGACAGGGTGAAGCTTTCTTT
cdr3_aa: CASSLVPGQGEAFF

d_call: .
clone_size: many
v_call: TRBV20-1
j_call: TRBJ1-1
cdr3_nt: TGCAGTGCTAGAGATCCTCGCAGGGCCCTACGTTCGGACACTGAAGCTTTCTTT
cdr3_aa: CSARDPRRALRSDTEAFF

d_call: .
clone_size: .
v_call: TRBV7-9
j_call: TRBJ2-3
cdr3_nt: TGTGCCAGCAGCTTAGGCGACGGCACAGATACGCAGTATTTT
cdr3_aa: CASSLGDGTDTQYF

d_call: .
clone_size: many
v_call: TRBV15
j_call: TRBJ2-1
cdr3_nt: TGTGCCACCAGCAGAGACAGGGGAAGGGAGGATGAGCAGTTCTTC
cdr3_aa: CATSRDRGREDEQFF

d_call: .
clone_size: many
v_call: TRBV30
j_call: TRBJ1-1
cdr3_nt: TGTGCCTGGAGTGTCGGGACGGTGAACACTGAAGCTTTCTTT
cdr3_aa: CAWSVGTVNTEAFF

d_call: TRBD1
clone_size: .
v_call: TRBV12-3/TRBV12-4
j_call: TRBJ1-1
cdr3_nt: TGTGCCAGCACCAAGGGACAGATCAACACTGAAGCTTTCTTT
cdr3_aa: CASTKGQINTEAFF

d_call: .
clone_size: many
v_call: TRBV29-1
j_call: TRBJ2-1
cdr3_nt: TGCAGCGTTCGGGAAGGAGAAAATGAGCAGTTCTTC
cdr3_aa: CSVREGENEQFF

d_call: .
clone_size: many
v_call: TRBV2
j_call: TRBJ2-7
cdr3_nt: TGTGCCAGCAGTGAATGGGGGACATACGAGCAGTACTTC
cdr3_aa: CASSEWGTYEQYF

d_call: TRBD2
clone_size: many
v_call: TRBV5-1
j_call: TRBJ2-1
cdr3_nt: TGCGCCAGCACGCCCCCGGGGGGGGGAGGTTCTTACAATGAGCAGTTCTTC
cdr3_aa: CASTPPGGGGSYNEQFF

d_call: TRBD1
clone_size: .
v_call: TRBV6-5
j_call: TRBJ1-2
cdr3_nt: TGTGCCAGCAGGAGTTCCGGAACAGGGGGGGTAAATAACTATGGCTACACCTTC
cdr3_aa: CASRSSGTGGVNNYGYTF

d_call: TRBD2
clone_size: many
v_call: TRBV20-1
j_call: TRBJ2-6
cdr3_nt: TGCAGTGCAGGCGAACTAGCGGGAGGATCCTCTGGGGCCAACGTCCTGACTTTC
cdr3_aa: CSAGELAGGSSGANVLTF